The clone carrying this T cell receptor beta chain occurred many times. The data are from a study of T-cell reconstitution after alpha-beta-depleted transplantation in children. The germline gives CDR1 LNHDA, CDR2 SQIVND (reference sequence). The V segment lost 2 bases and the J segment 3 bases; nucleotides outside the gene matches: 11. The CDR3 runs to 17 residues. Unique molecular identifiers featured in how the TCRbeta library was prepared. TCRdb processed the PCR reads anew with MiXCR; each CDR3 protein has one entry. Of about 610,000 distinct CDR3 sequences in the sample, roughly a tenth are singletons; the top ten hold 4% to 5%.

The rearrangement links TRBV19 to TRBJ2-3, with TRBD2 matching over 7 bases. The sequence came from a human donor who donated a stem cell graft to a child with acute myeloid leukemia. The material was PBMCs from the stem cell graft donor, obtained from the stem cell graft. As DNA, the CDR3 is TGTGCCAGTAGTATATCGAGGACTAGGCGCCTGACAGATACGCAGTATTTT. Protein: CASSISRTRRLTDTQYF.